Listed below are T cell receptor beta chains from one sample, sequenced in a study of neoadjuvant anti-PD-1 for oral cavity cancer. Sequencing used immunoSEQ multiplex PCR; TCRdb keeps in-frame clones, though not all of them. The sample includes about 9,600 clones, 66% of them seen just once. This specimen was PBMCs, taken after nivolumab (anti-PD-1) treatment. Receptors originate from a person aged 40-85 years with oral cavity squamous cell carcinoma. The CDR3 runs from the conserved cysteine through the conserved F or W. A D gene is named only where the DNA matches it firmly. Clone sizes are given selectively: once, few, many, or a class where the clone is expanded.

TRBJ1-5 . . TRBV7-2 CASSPWGAQSQPQHF TGTGCCAGCAGCCCGTGGGGGGCGCAAAGTCAGCCCCAGCATTTT
TRBJ2-4 . . TRBV7-2 CASSLVGTDIQYF TGTGCCAGCAGCTTAGTCGGGACTGACATTCAGTACTTC
TRBJ1-6 . . TRBV10-3 CAISGEEGNYNSPLHF TGTGCCATCAGTGGGGAGGAGGGGAACTATAATTCACCCCTCCACTTT
TRBJ2-3 few . TRBV6-5 CASREDRDYTDTQYF TGTGCCAGCAGAGAGGACAGAGATTACACAGATACGCAGTATTTT
TRBJ1-6 few . TRBV2 CASSQDRPYNSPLHF TGTGCCAGCAGTCAAGATCGCCCCTATAATTCACCCCTCCACTTT
TRBJ2-5 . . TRBV5-1 CASSLETVVFQETQYF TGCGCCAGCAGCTTGGAGACAGTAGTGTTCCAAGAGACCCAGTACTTC
TRBJ2-1 . TRBD2 TRBV9 CASSGIGLAGRNEQFF TGTGCCAGCAGCGGAATAGGACTAGCGGGGCGCAATGAGCAGTTCTTC
TRBJ2-2 few . TRBV5-4 CASSLGWASTNTGELFF TGTGCCAGCAGTCTGGGCTGGGCCTCTACGAACACCGGGGAGCTGTTTTTT
TRBJ1-4 few . TRBV2 CASRRSPQATNEKLFF TGTGCCAGCAGGAGAAGTCCCCAGGCAACTAATGAAAAACTGTTTTTT
TRBJ1-1 few . TRBV28 CASSLGLGAAEAFF TGTGCCAGCAGTTTAGGGCTGGGGGCCGCTGAAGCTTTCTTT
TRBJ2-1 . TRBD2 TRBV9 CASSSDTSGANEQFF TGTGCCAGCAGCTCCGATACTAGCGGGGCCAATGAGCAGTTCTTC
TRBJ1-5 once . TRBV5-8 CASSLVGDQPQHF TGTGCCAGCAGCTTGGTGGGAGATCAGCCCCAGCATTTT
TRBJ2-7 . . TRBV14 CASSQDRPLRHEQYF TGTGCCAGCAGCCAAGATCGGCCCCTCAGACACGAGCAGTACTTC
TRBJ1-2 . TRBD1 TRBV7-2 CASSLVGTGVYGYTF TGTGCCAGCAGCTTAGTCGGGACAGGGGTCTATGGCTACACCTTC
TRBJ1-1 . . TRBV5-1 CASSLTGEWETEAFF TGCGCCAGCAGCTTGACGGGGGAGTGGGAGACTGAAGCTTTCTTT
TRBJ2-7 . . TRBV20-1 CSAPTRDEQYF TGCAGTGCGCCTACTAGAGACGAGCAGTACTTC
TRBJ1-1 . . TRBV7-9 CASSLAVGGNTEAFF TGTGCCAGCAGCTTAGCAGTGGGGGGGAACACTGAAGCTTTCTTT
TRBJ1-3 . . TRBV21-1 CASLHRPSGNTIYF TGTGCCAGCTTACATCGCCCCTCTGGAAACACCATATATTTT
TRBJ2-1 . TRBD2 TRBV7-2 CASSFPLSGGLNEQFF TGTGCCAGCAGCTTCCCTCTTAGCGGGGGCCTCAATGAGCAGTTCTTC
TRBJ2-7 . TRBD2 TRBV2 CASGQSGTLEEQYF TGTGCCAGCGGCCAAAGCGGGACCCTTGAGGAGCAGTACTTC
TRBJ1-2 . . TRBV11-2 CASSHIPVGYTF TGTGCCAGCAGCCATATCCCGGTTGGCTACACCTTC
TRBJ2-5 . . TRBV14 CASSGAAGETQYF TGTGCCAGCAGCGGAGCGGCTGGAGAGACCCAGTACTTC
TRBJ2-7 . TRBD2 TRBV30 CAWRLAGDYEQYF TGTGCCTGGAGGCTAGCGGGAGATTACGAGCAGTACTTC
TRBJ1-3 . TRBD1 TRBV10-2 CASRNRGSGNTIYF TGCGCCAGCAGGAACAGGGGGTCTGGAAACACCATATATTTT
TRBJ1-1 few . TRBV5-1 CASSLGTGTNTEAFF TGCGCCAGCAGCTTGGGTACAGGGACAAACACTGAAGCTTTCTTT
TRBJ2-5 . TRBD2 TRBV19 CASRSPGQRGVQETQYF TGTGCCAGTAGATCCCCCGGTCAGCGGGGGGTTCAAGAGACCCAGTACTTC
TRBJ2-5 . . TRBV7-6 CASSPLAAGQETQYF TGTGCCAGCAGCCCTTTGGCGGCGGGACAAGAGACCCAGTACTTC
TRBJ2-1 . . TRBV11-2 CASSQTRSSYNEQFF TGTGCCAGCAGCCAGACACGGAGCTCCTACAATGAGCAGTTCTTC
TRBJ2-7 few . TRBV4-2 CASSQVGGYYEQYF TGTGCCAGCAGCCAAGTCGGGGGATACTACGAGCAGTACTTC
TRBJ2-2 once . TRBV11-3 CASSFPTGELFF TGTGCCAGCAGCTTCCCCACCGGGGAGCTGTTTTTT
TRBJ1-1 few . TRBV5-6 CASSPGGYTEAFF TGTGCCAGCAGCCCCGGGGGCTACACTGAAGCTTTCTTT
TRBJ2-3 . . TRBV27 CASSFRGTDTQYF TGTGCCAGCAGTTTCCGGGGGACAGATACGCAGTATTTT
TRBJ2-3 . TRBD1 TRBV5-1 CASRGQGGTDTQYF TGCGCCAGCAGAGGACAGGGCGGCACAGATACGCAGTATTTT
TRBJ1-1 . . TRBV11-2 CASSLARGRTEAFF TGTGCCAGCAGCTTAGCCAGGGGCAGAACTGAAGCTTTCTTT
TRBJ1-1 . . TRBV5-5 CASSRGGENTEAFF TGTGCCAGCAGCAGGGGAGGGGAGAACACTGAAGCTTTCTTT
TRBJ1-1 . TRBD1 TRBV9 CASSAMGDSIKEAFF TGTGCCAGCAGCGCCATGGGGGACAGCATCAAGGAAGCTTTCTTT
TRBJ2-3 . TRBD2 TRBV27 CASSSAGVYTQYF TGTGCCAGCAGTTCAGCGGGAGTATATACGCAGTATTTT
TRBJ2-1 . . TRBV7-8 CASSLLAAGRPYNEQFF TGTGCCAGCAGCTTACTAGCAGCAGGGCGACCCTACAATGAGCAGTTCTTC
TRBJ1-2 . TRBD1 TRBV7-8 CASSLAGTGALNYGYTF TGTGCCAGCAGCTTAGCCGGGACAGGCGCTCTAAACTATGGCTACACCTTC
TRBJ2-7 . TRBD1 TRBV2 CASSSQGAYEQYF TGTGCCAGCAGTTCCCAGGGGGCCTACGAGCAGTACTTC
TRBJ2-1 . TRBD2 TRBV7-9 CASSFGLAGRSYNEQFF TGTGCCAGCAGCTTTGGCTTAGCGGGCCGCTCCTACAATGAGCAGTTCTTC
TRBJ2-7 few . TRBV25-1 CASSGPWSSYEQYF TGTGCCAGCAGTGGCCCCTGGAGCTCCTACGAGCAGTACTTC
TRBJ2-1 . TRBD1 TRBV29-1 CSVEKWQGAYEQFF TGCAGCGTTGAAAAATGGCAGGGGGCGTATGAGCAGTTCTTC
TRBJ1-5 . . TRBV19 CASSIQGPGSNQPQHF TGTGCCAGTAGTATACAGGGGCCGGGGAGCAATCAGCCCCAGCATTTT
TRBJ2-7 . . TRBV11-2 CASSLGGGSSYEQYF TGTGCCAGCAGCTTAGGCGGTGGTAGTTCCTACGAGCAGTACTTC
TRBJ1-5 few . TRBV28 CASRLMTAGNQPQHF TGTGCCAGCAGGCTCATGACAGCAGGCAATCAGCCCCAGCATTTT
TRBJ1-1 . . TRBV18 CASSPGFRQDTEAFF TGTGCCAGCTCACCAGGGTTCAGACAGGACACTGAAGCTTTCTTT
TRBJ2-1 . TRBD2 TRBV11-3 CASSLRGSGGNEQFF TGTGCCAGCAGCTTGAGGGGTAGCGGGGGGAATGAGCAGTTCTTC
TRBJ1-1 once . TRBV7-9 CASSLFGGARAEAFF TGTGCCAGCAGCTTATTTGGGGGGGCAAGGGCTGAAGCTTTCTTT
TRBJ1-2 few TRBD1 TRBV5-1 CASSSGTGSGYTF TGCGCCAGCAGCTCCGGGACAGGGAGCGGCTACACCTTC